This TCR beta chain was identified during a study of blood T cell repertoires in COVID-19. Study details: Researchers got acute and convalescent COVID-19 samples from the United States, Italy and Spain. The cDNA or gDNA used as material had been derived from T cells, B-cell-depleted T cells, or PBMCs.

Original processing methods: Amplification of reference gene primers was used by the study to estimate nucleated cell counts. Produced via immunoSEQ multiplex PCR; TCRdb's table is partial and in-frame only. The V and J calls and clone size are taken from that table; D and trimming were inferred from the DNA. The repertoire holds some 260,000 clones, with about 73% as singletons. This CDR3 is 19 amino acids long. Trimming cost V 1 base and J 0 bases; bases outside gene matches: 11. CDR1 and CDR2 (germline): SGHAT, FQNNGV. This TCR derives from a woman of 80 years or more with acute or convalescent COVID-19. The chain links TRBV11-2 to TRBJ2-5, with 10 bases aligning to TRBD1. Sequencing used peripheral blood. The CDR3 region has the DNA TGTGCCAGCAGCTTAGCTGGGACAGGGGTCCCTCTGTACCAAGAGACCCAGTACTTC. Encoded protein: CASSLAGTGVPLYQETQYF.